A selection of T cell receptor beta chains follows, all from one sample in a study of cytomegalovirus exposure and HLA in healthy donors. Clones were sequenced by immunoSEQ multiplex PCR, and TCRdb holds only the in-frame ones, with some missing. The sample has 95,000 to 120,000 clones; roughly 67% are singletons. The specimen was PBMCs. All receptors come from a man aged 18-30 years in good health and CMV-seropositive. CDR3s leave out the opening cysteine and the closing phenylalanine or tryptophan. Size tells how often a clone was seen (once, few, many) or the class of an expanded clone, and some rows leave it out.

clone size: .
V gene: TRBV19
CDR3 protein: ASSGSHSYEQY

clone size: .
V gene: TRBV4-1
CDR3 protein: ASSQAGTVSIQY

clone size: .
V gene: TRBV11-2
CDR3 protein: ASSLDRRQPQH

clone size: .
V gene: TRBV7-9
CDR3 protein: ASTQRGNRYGYT

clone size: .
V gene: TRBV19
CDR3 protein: ASNDRRNTEAF

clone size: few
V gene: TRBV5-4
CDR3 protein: ASSSRDTVVSEDTEAF

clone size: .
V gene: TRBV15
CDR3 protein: ATSIWTSRTVTDTQY

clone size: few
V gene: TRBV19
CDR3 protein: ASTNTVGNYGYT

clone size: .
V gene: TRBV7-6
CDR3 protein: ASSLDWAGGGDEQY

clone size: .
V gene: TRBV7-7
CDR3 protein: ASSLDRVTDTQY

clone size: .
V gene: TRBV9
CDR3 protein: ASSSGQGGYGYT

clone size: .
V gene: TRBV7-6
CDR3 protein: ASSYSITENTEAF

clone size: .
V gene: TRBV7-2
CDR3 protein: ASSSEAGAGREQF

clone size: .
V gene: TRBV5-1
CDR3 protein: ASKTGSIPGELF

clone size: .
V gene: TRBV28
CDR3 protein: ASSFRPQSSYNSPLH

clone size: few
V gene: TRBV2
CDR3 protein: ASSEGPIGLDEKLF

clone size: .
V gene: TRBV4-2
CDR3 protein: ASSQAPGSNQPQH

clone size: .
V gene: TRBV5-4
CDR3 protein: VSSVIGGANTGELF